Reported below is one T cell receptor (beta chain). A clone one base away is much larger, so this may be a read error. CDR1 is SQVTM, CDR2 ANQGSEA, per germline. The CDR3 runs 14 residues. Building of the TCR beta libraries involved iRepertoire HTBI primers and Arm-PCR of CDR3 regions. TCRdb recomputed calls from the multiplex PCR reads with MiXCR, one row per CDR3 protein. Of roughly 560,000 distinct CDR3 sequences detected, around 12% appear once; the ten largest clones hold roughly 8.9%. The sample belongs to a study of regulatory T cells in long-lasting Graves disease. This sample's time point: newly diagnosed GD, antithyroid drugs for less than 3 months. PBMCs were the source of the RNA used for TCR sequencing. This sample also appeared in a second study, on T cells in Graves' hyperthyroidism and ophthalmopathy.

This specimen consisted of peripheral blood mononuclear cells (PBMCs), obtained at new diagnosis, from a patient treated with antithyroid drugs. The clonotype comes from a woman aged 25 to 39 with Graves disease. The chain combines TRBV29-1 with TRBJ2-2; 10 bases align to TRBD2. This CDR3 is CSVEGLANTGEPFF. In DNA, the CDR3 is TGCAGCGTTGAGGGACTAGCGAACACCGGGGAGCCGTTTTTT.